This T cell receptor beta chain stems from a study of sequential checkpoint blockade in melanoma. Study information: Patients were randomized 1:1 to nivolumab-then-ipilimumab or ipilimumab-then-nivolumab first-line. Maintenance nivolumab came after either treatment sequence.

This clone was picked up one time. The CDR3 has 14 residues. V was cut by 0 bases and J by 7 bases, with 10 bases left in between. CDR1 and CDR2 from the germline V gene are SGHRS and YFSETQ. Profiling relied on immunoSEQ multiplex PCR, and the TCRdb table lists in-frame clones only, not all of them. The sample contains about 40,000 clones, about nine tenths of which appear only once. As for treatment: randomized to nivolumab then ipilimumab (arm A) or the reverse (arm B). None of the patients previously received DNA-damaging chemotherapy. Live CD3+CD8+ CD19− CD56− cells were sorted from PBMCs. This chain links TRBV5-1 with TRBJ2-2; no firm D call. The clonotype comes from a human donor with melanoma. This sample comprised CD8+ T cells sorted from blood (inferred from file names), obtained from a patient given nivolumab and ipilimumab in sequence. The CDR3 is CASSLAWASGELFF. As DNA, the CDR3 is TGCGCCAGCAGCTTGGCCTGGGCGAGCGGGGAGCTGTTTTTT.